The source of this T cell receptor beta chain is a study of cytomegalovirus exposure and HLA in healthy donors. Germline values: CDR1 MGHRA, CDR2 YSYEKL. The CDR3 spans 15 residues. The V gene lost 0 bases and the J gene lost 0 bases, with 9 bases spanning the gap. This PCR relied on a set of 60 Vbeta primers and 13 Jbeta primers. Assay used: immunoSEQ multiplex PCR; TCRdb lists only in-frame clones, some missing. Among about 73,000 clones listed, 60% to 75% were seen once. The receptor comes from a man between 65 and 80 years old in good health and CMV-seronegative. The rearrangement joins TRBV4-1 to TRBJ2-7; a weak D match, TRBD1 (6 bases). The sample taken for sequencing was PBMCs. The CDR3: CASSQDVGASYEQYF. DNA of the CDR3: TGCGCCAGCAGCCAAGATGTGGGGGCCTCCTACGAGCAGTACTTC.